This T cell receptor (beta chain) was retrieved from a study of blood T cell repertoires in COVID-19. The wider study: There were acute and convalescent COVID-19 samples, and they came from the United States, Italy and Spain. T cells, B-cell-depleted T cells, or PBMCs supplied cDNA or gDNA.

The ends were cut back, 4 bases at V and 9 bases at J, with 17 bases in the middle. CDR1 and CDR2 (germline): SGHRS, YFSETQ. The CDR3 has 14 residues. As originally analysed: The authors estimated nucleated cell counts from reference gene primer amplification. Some clones are missing from TCRdb's copy, which holds only in-frame ones; the method was immunoSEQ multiplex PCR. That table is the source of V, J and clone size, and D and trimming were worked out from the DNA. The data hold 150,000 to 200,000 clones, with roughly 79% observed a single time. Sequencing was carried out using peripheral blood. This TCR was sampled from an elderly woman with acute or convalescent COVID-19. The genes are TRBV5-1 and TRBJ2-1; D is possibly TRBD1 (7 bases). DNA of the CDR3: TGCGCCAGCAGCCAGGTCGGGACAGCGGGTGAGCAGTTCTTC. Amino acids: CASSQVGTAGEQFF.